These 3 T cell receptor beta chains were sequenced from one sample in a study of cytomegalovirus exposure and HLA in healthy donors. The primer mix had 60 Vbeta and 13 Jbeta primers. Clones were sequenced by immunoSEQ multiplex PCR, and TCRdb holds only the in-frame ones, with some missing. The sample contains about 150,000 clones, roughly 84% of which appear only once. Sequenced sample: PBMCs. The origin of the receptors is a man aged 25 to 45 in good health and CMV-seropositive.

The chain has TRBV5-1 and TRBJ2-5; 11 bases line up with TRBD2. The CDR3 runs 15 residues. J lost 1 base, V lost 4 bases, and 3 bases had no gene match. Germline values: CDR1 SGHRS, CDR2 YFSETQ. In nucleotides, the CDR3 is TGCGCCAGCAGCCCGGGGACTAGCGGCCAAGAGACCCAGTACTTC. Encoded protein: CASSPGTSGQETQYF.

The genes are TRBV27 and TRBJ2-1, with 10 bases that match TRBD2. There are 15 residues in the CDR3. CDR1 and CDR2 (germline): MNHEY, SMNVEV (reference sequence). V lost 3 bases, J lost 4 bases, and 3 bases stayed unmatched. The CDR3 nucleotides read TGTGCCAGCAGTTTTAGTAGCGGGAGGTACAATGAGCAGTTCTTC. Its translation is CASSFSSGRYNEQFF.

This clone was seen only a few times. An end of the junction does not agree with germline; a read error may underlie this. The CDR3 protein is CASSLGGDSEAFF. The CDR3 nucleotides are TGTGCCAGCAGTTTAGGGGGGGACAGTGAAGCTTTCTTT. The V call is TRBV7-9, the J call TRBJ1-1; TRBD1 matches at 7 bases. Germline loops: CDR1 SEHNR, CDR2 FQNEAQ (reference sequence). There are 13 residues in the CDR3.